This T cell receptor beta chain appears in the sequencing data of a study of CD8 T cells in ankylosing spondylitis. Trimming cost V 5 bases and J 1 base, with 15 bases left between them. The CDR3 is 16 residues long. Looked up from germline, CDR1 is SGHTA and CDR2 is FQGNSA. TCRdb reprocessed the 5' RACE reads via MiXCR and lists one record per CDR3 protein. Found here are roughly 120,000 distinct CDR3 sequences, approximately 15% of them singletons; the top ten hold 2.5% to 3%. A remark on this clonotype: Its target is unknown.

Study-level findings and limits: Disease-linked clones bore a CD8+ phenotype and were relatively rare in peripheral blood. In ankylosing spondylitis blood, a motif of roughly 8 highly homologous TCR beta variants appeared characteristic.

The chain carries TRBV7-2 and TRBJ2-1; D may be TRBD2 (6 bases). The specimen sequenced was blood, either unsorted or a sorted T cell fraction (not recorded which). This TCR derives from a female donor with ankylosing spondylitis or in good health (not recorded which). DNA for the CDR3: TGTGCCAGCAGCCCCGGGAGTTCTGATTCCTACAATGAGCAGTTCTTC. Encoded protein: CASSPGSSDSYNEQFF.